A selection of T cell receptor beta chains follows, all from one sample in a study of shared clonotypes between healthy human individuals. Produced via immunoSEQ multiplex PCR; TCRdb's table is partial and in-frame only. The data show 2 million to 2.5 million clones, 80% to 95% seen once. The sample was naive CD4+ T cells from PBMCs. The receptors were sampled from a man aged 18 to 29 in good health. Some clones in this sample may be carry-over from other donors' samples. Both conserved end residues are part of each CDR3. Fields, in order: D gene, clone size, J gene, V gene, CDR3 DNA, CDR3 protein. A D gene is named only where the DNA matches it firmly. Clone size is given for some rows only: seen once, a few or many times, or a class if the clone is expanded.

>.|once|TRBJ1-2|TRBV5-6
TGTGCCAGCAGCTGGGAGGGAGGTAGCTATGGCTACACCTTC
CASSWEGGSYGYTF
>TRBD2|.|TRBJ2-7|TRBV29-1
TGCAGCGTGGGATGGACTAGCGGGGCCTACGAGCAGTACTTC
CSVGWTSGAYEQYF
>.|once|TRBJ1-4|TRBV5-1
TGCGCCAGCAGCTTGGCAAGTGGGGGGTCGGCCGGGTTGTTTTTT
CASSLASGGSAGLFF
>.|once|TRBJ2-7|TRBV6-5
TGTGCCAGCAGGACAGCCTACGAGCAGTACTTC
CASRTAYEQYF
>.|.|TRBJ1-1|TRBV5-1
TGCGCCAGCAGCTTGGCGGGCAGGGGGAACACTGAAGCTTTCTTT
CASSLAGRGNTEAFF
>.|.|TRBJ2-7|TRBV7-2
TGTGCCAGCAGCTTAGGATATGTGGGCGAGCAGTACTTC
CASSLGYVGEQYF
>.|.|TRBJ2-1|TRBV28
TGTGCCAGCAGCCCACAGAGGGCGGTCGATGAGCAGTTCTTC
CASSPQRAVDEQFF
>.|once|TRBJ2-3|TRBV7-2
TGTGCCAGCAGCCCCGGGAACACAGATACGCAGTATTTT
CASSPGNTDTQYF
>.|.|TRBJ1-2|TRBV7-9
TGTGCCAGCAGCCAAAAAGACAGGAACTTACTCTATGGCTACACCTTC
CASSQKDRNLLYGYTF
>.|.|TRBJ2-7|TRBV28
TGTGCCAGCAGTCCAATTCGGGCTGCTAACTACGAGCAGTACTTC
CASSPIRAANYEQYF
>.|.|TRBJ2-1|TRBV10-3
TGTGCCATCAGGGGTTCCCTCAACTCCTACAATGAGCAGTTCTTC
CAIRGSLNSYNEQFF
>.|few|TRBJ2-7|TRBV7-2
TGTGCCAGCAGCAAACCGTCCAGGGGATACGAGCAGTACTTC
CASSKPSRGYEQYF
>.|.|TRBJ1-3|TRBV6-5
TGTGCCAGCAGTCAAGGGACCTCTGGAAACACCATATATTTT
CASSQGTSGNTIYF
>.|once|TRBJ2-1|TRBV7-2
TGTGCCAGCAGCTTAGTAGTCCTTGGTGGGAATGAGCAGTTCTTC
CASSLVVLGGNEQFF
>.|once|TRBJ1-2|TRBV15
TGTGCCACCAGCAGAGAGGGAAGCCGCCGTCCAAACTATGGCTACACCTTC
CATSREGSRRPNYGYTF
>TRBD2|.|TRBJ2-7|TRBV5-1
TGCGCCAGCAGCAACAGCGGGAGGGGTTTTGGCTACGAGCAGTACTTC
CASSNSGRGFGYEQYF
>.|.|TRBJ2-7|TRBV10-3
TGTGCCATCAGTGGAGTCCCGGGACAGGGGGCTAGCGGGAGGTTCACCTACGAGCAGTACTTC
CAISGVPGQGASGRFTYEQYF
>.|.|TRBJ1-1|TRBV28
TGTGCCAGCAGTTCAACAGGTCTTGAAGCTTTCTTT
CASSSTGLEAFF
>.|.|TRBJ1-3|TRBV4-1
TGCGCCAGCAGCCAGGGACTGAGCTCTGGAAACACCATATATTTT
CASSQGLSSGNTIYF
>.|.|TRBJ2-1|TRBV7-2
TGTGCCAGCAGCTTTTATACTCCCAATGAGCAGTTCTTC
CASSFYTPNEQFF
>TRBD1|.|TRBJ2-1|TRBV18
TGTGCCAGCTCATCAGACAGGGCCGCCTACAATGAGCAGTTCTTC
CASSSDRAAYNEQFF
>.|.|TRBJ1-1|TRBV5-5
TGTGCCAGCAGCATACTGACAGGGAACACTGAAGCTTTCTTT
CASSILTGNTEAFF
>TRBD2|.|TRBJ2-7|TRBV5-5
TGTGCCAGCAGCCTAGGGACTAGCGGGAGAAACCCCCGCTACGAGCAGTACTTC
CASSLGTSGRNPRYEQYF
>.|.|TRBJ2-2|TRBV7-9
TGTGCCAGCAGCTTAGCTGGTCGGACCGGGGAGCTGTTTTTT
CASSLAGRTGELFF
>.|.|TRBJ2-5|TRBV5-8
TGTGCCAGCAGCTTGATTGGAACCGAGACCCAGTACTTC
CASSLIGTETQYF
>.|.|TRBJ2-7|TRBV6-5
TGTGCCAGTCGGGGCCCTAAACACTACGAGCAGTACTTC
CASRGPKHYEQYF
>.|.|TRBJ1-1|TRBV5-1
TGCGCCAGCAGCTTGGGGCCAGCCTCGAACACTGAAGCTTTCTTT
CASSLGPASNTEAFF
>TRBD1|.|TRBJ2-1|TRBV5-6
TGTGCCAGCAGCTCGGGATTCCGGGACAGGGGTTACAATGAGCAGTTCTTC
CASSSGFRDRGYNEQFF
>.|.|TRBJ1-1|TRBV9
TGTGCCAGCAGCGTAGTTGAGGAAAACACTGAAGCTTTCTTT
CASSVVEENTEAFF
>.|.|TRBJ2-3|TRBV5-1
TGCGCCAGCACCGATGGATTCGGGGATACGCAGTATTTT
CASTDGFGDTQYF
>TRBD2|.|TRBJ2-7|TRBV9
TGTGCCAGCAGCGTAGAGTCTAGCGGGAACCAGCAGTACTTC
CASSVESSGNQQYF
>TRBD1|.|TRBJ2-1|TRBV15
TGTGCCACCAGCAGAACGGGACAGGGGGCGAGGAATGAGCAGTTCTTC
CATSRTGQGARNEQFF
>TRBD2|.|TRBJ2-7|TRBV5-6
TGTGCCAGCAGTAGCGGGAGATACGAGCAGTACTTC
CASSSGRYEQYF
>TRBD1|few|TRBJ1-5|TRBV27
TGTGCCAGCAGTCTCGGGACAGGGAGCAATCAGCCCCAGCATTTT
CASSLGTGSNQPQHF
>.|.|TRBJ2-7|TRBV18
TGTGCCAGCTCACCATTTTCGGGGAGTTCCTACGAGCAGTACTTC
CASSPFSGSSYEQYF
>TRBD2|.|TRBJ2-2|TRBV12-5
TGTGCTAGTGCTAGCGGGGAGAACACCGGGGAGCTGTTTTTT
CASASGENTGELFF
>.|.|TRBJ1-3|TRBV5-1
TGCGCCAGCAGCCCCCCGGTTGACTCTGGAAACACCATATATTTT
CASSPPVDSGNTIYF
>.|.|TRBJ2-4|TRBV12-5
TGTGCTAGTGGTTTGCCCTCCAGGGTCCCAAACATTCAGTACTTC
CASGLPSRVPNIQYF
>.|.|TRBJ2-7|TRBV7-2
TGTGCCAGCAGCCCCGCCTACGAGCAGTACTTC
CASSPAYEQYF
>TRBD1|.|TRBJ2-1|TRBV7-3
TGTGCCAGCAGCTTATGGGACAGCTCCTACAATGAGCAGTTCTTC
CASSLWDSSYNEQFF
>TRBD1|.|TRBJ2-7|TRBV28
TGTGCCAGCACCTCGTCCGGCAGGGGGTCGTCGTACGAGCAGTACTTC
CASTSSGRGSSYEQYF
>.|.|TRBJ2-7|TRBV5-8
TGTGCCAACCGCAGACCAAGCTCCTACGAGCAGTACTTC
CANRRPSSYEQYF
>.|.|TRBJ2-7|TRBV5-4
TGTGCCAGCAGCTTGGATAGTGGGCCATCCTACGAGCAGTACTTC
CASSLDSGPSYEQYF
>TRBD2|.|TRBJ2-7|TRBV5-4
TGTGCCAGCAGCTTGTCTAGCGGGACATACGAGCAGTACTTC
CASSLSSGTYEQYF
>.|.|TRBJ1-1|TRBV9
TGTGCCAGCAGCGTAGTGGCAGACATAAACACTGAAGCTTTCTTT
CASSVVADINTEAFF
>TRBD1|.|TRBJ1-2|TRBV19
TGTGCCTCCAGTAGGAGGGACAGGGGGAATGGCTACACCTTC
CASSRRDRGNGYTF
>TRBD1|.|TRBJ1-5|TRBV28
TGTGCCAGCAGTTTATCCCAACAGGGGAATCAGCCCCAGCATTTT
CASSLSQQGNQPQHF